The 15 T cell receptor beta chains listed next were all sequenced from one sample in a study of graft-versus-host responses after intestinal transplantation. TCRdb's copy holds only in-frame clones and misses some; the assay was immunoSEQ multiplex PCR. The data hold about 90,000 clones, with 85% to 95% observed a single time. Their antigens remain unidentified. The specimen was unstimulated CD8+ T cells sorted from spleen or lymph node cells, collected before transplant. These receptors were collected from a human donor who was the organ donor for an intestinal transplant.

CDR3 nucleotides: TGTGCCAGCACGGGACAGCTGAACACTGAAGCTTTCTTT. Translating it yields CASTGQLNTEAFF. The rearrangement uses TRBV2 and TRBJ1-1; 7 bases are shared with TRBD1. The CDR3 has 13 amino acids. V shed 7 bases, J shed 0 bases, and the junction held 2 bases outside the gene matches. Germline assignment: CDR1 SNHLY and CDR2 FYNNEI. The variable domain in full, completed from reference TRBV2 and TRBJ1-1, reads EPEVTQTPSHQVTQMGQEVILRCVPISNHLYFYWYRQILGQKVEFLVSFYNNEISEKSEIFDDQFSVERPDGSNFTLKIRSTKLEDSAMYFCASTGQLNTEAFFGQGTRLTVV.

Regarding this clone: The sample carries other DNA sequences with the same CDR3. The chain is built from TRBV19 and TRBJ1-1, with a tentative D call TRBD1 (5 bases). The CDR3 spans 13 residues. Germline V CDR1 and CDR2: LNHDA, SQIVND (reference sequence). The germline V and J ends were trimmed by 6 bases and 1 base, with 9 bases remaining between them. The CDR3 coding sequence is TGTGCCAGTAGCCCGGGGGGGAACACTGAAGCTTTCTTT. As protein: CASSPGGNTEAFF. Variable domain in full (rest from reference TRBV19 and TRBJ1-1): DGGITQSPKYLFRKEGQNVTLSCEQNLNHDAMYWYRQDPGQGLRLIYYSQIVNDFQKGDIAEGYSVSREKKESFPLTVTSAQKNPTAFYLCASSPGGNTEAFFGQGTRLTVV.

This clone has more than one count but fewer than ten. The V gene is TRBV4-1, the J gene TRBJ2-7; possible D gene TRBD2, 5 bases. The CDR3 loop spans 15 amino acids. Trimming removed 1 base at V and 4 bases at J, with 14 bases between. Germline CDR1 and CDR2: MGHRA and YSYEKL. The CDR3 bases are TGCGCCAGCAGCCAAGCTCCCCCCGGGGATTACGAGCAGTACTTC. Residues: CASSQAPPGDYEQYF.

This clone was counted between two and nine times. This chain connects TRBV10-2 to TRBJ1-1; D not certain. V lost 5 bases to trimming and J lost 6 bases, with 10 bases between them. CDR1 is WSHSY and CDR2 is SAAADI in the germline V gene. The CDR3 is 12 amino acids. CDR3 DNA: TGCGCCAGCAGTAGGCGGGGAGCTGAAGCTTTCTTT. Protein product: CASSRRGAEAFF.

V usage is TRBV30 and J usage is TRBJ2-7, with 9 bases fitting TRBD2. The CDR3 length is 14 residues. Germline CDR1 GTSNPN, CDR2 SVGIG (reference sequence). V trimming: 6 bases; J trimming: 2 bases; junction bases outside the gene matches: 8. The CDR3 bases are TGTGCCTGCCATGTAGCGGGGGTCCCCTACGAGCAGTACTTC. It codes for CACHVAGVPYEQYF.

This rearrangement joins TRBV30 to TRBJ2-1, with 12 bases identical to TRBD2. Germline-derived CDR1 and CDR2 are GTSNPN and SVGIG (reference sequence). The length of the CDR3 is 15 residues. V was pared by 5 bases and J by 8 bases, with 10 bases of the junction left unmatched. The CDR3 spells CAWARLAGVLDEQFF. In nucleotides, the CDR3 is TGTGCCTGGGCTCGACTAGCGGGGGTATTGGATGAGCAGTTCTTC.

The V and J genes are TRBV29-1 and TRBJ2-3, with TRBD2 identical over 13 bases. The CDR3 sequence is 18 residues long. Looked up from germline, CDR1 is SQVTM and CDR2 is ANQGSEA. Trimming at V came to 5 bases and at J to 0 bases, leaving 11 bases not matched to a gene. The chain's CDR3 is CSVLTSGGTIASTDTQYF. The CDR3 nucleotides are TGCAGCGTTCTGACTAGCGGGGGGACAATCGCGAGCACAGATACGCAGTATTTT.

This clone was observed a single time. This rearrangement joins TRBV4-2 to TRBJ1-2; D not resolved. The CDR3 has 11 residues. The germline V gene encodes CDR1 LGHNA and CDR2 YNFKEQ. Trimming stripped 1 base from V and 6 bases from J, with 3 bases between. The CDR3 nucleotides read TGTGCCAGCAGCCAAGGTAATGGCTACACCTTC. Amino acids: CASSQGNGYTF.

CDR3 loop: CASSLYGTRYEQYF. The CDR3 DNA reads as TGTGCCAGCAGTTTATATGGGACACGTTACGAGCAGTACTTC. The rearrangement joins TRBV27 to TRBJ2-7; maybe TRBD1 (6 bases). Germline loops: CDR1 MNHEY, CDR2 SMNVEV (reference sequence). V was shortened by 1 base and J by 4 bases, with 11 bases between the two germline ends. CDR3 length: 14 amino acids.

The rearrangement links TRBV6-1 to TRBJ2-1; 10 positions agree with TRBD2. J was trimmed by 3 bases and V by 4 bases; bases with no gene match: 6. Germline V gives CDR1 MNHNS, CDR2 SASEGT. The CDR3 consists of 16 residues. Here the CDR3 reads CASSGSGGGNYNEQFF. Written as DNA, the CDR3 is TGTGCCAGCAGTGGCAGCGGGGGGGGGAACTACAATGAGCAGTTCTTC.

The CDR3 nucleotides read TGTGCCAGCAGCTTACCTTGGGGGGAAAGAGGAAACACCATATATTTT. Encoded protein: CASSLPWGERGNTIYF. This chain joins TRBV7-9 and TRBJ1-3, with D maybe TRBD1 (5 bases). CDR3 length equals 16 residues. Germline V gene lookup returns CDR1 SEHNR and CDR2 FQNEAQ (reference sequence). Trimming left V 2 bases short and J 4 bases short, with 15 bases between.

J is TRBJ2-1 and V is TRBV7-9; D possibly corresponds to TRBD1 (6 bases). This CDR3 has 12 residues. Germline values: CDR1 SEHNR, CDR2 FQNEAQ (reference sequence). The V gene lost 5 bases and the J gene lost 10 bases, with 12 bases spanning the gap. The CDR3 loop is CASSADRMEQFF. CDR3 DNA: TGTGCCAGCAGCGCGGACAGAATGGAGCAGTTCTTC. Supplemented by reference TRBV7-9 and TRBJ2-1, the full variable domain reads DTGVSQNPRHKITKRGQNVTFRCDPISEHNRLYWYRQTLGQGPEFLTYFQNEAQLEKSRLLSDRFSAERPKGSFSTLEIQRTEQGDSAMYLCASSADRMEQFFGPGTRLTVL.

J is TRBJ1-2 and V is TRBV4-1, with 7 bases identical to TRBD1. The trim removed 3 bases at V and 0 bases at J, leaving 4 bases unmatched. This CDR3 comprises 15 residues. Germline V gene data show CDR1 as MGHRA and CDR2 as YSYEKL. The CDR3 region is CASSQKTGSNYGYTF. CDR3 in DNA: TGCGCCAGCAGCCAGAAGACAGGGTCTAACTATGGCTACACCTTC.

This chain connects TRBV10-2 to TRBJ2-5; TRBD2 aligns across 7 bases. Germline trimming cut 4 bases from V and 4 bases from J; bases unmatched to any gene: 0. Germline V gene lookup returns CDR1 WSHSY and CDR2 SAAADI. This CDR3 has 12 residues. The DNA for the CDR3 is TGCGCCAGCAGTGGCGGGGGAGAGACCCAGTACTTC. Translating it yields CASSGGGETQYF.

The rearrangement links TRBV6-1 to TRBJ2-7; 7 positions match TRBD1. The CDR3 runs 13 residues. Per germline, CDR1 MNHNS and CDR2 SASEGT. V lost 2 bases and J lost 3; bases outside the gene matches: 1. The CDR3 sequence is CASSEWTGYEQYF. The CDR3 DNA reads TGTGCCAGCAGTGAATGGACAGGCTACGAGCAGTACTTC.